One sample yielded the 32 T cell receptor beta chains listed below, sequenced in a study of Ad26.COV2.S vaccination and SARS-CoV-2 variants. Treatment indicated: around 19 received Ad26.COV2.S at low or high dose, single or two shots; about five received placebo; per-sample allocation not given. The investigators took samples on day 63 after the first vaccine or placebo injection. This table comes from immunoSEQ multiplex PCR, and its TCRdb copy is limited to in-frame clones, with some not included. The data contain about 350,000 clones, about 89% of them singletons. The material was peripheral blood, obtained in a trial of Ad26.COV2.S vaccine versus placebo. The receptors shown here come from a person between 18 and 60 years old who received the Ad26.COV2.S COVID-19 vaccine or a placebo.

Here the CDR3 DNA reads TGTGCCAGCAGCTTGGACAGGGGAATGAACACTGAAGCTTTCTTT. It codes for CASSLDRGMNTEAFF. The chain joins TRBV7-8 to TRBJ1-1, with TRBD1 identical over 9 bases. CDR3 length: 15 amino acids. V lost 3 bases to trimming and J lost 0 bases; unmatched junction nucleotides: 2. Germline-derived CDR1 and CDR2 are SGHVS and FQNEAQ. Full variable domain (remainder filled in from reference TRBV7-8 and TRBJ1-1): GAGVSQSPRYKVAKRGQDVALRCDPISGHVSLFWYQQALGQGPEFLTYFQNEAQLDKSGLPSDRFFAERPEGSVSTLKIQRTQQEDSAVYLCASSLDRGMNTEAFFGQGTRLTVV.

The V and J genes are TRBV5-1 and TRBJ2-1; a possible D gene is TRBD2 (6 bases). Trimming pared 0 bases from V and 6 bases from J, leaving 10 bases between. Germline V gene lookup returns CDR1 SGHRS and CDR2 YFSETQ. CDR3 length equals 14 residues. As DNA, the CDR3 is TGCGCCAGCAGCTTGGGACTAGGGGCCAATGAGCAGTTCTTC. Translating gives CASSLGLGANEQFF.

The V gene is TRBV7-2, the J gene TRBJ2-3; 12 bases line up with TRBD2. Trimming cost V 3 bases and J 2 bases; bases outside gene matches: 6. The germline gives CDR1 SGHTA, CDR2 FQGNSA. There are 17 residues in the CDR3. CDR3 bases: TGTGCCAGCAGCTTGAGACTAGCGGGGGTGCCCACAGATACGCAGTATTTT. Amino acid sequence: CASSLRLAGVPTDTQYF.

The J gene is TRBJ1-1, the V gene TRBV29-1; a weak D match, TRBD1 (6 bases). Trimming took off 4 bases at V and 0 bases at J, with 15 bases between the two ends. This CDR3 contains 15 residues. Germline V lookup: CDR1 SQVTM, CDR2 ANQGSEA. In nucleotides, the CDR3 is TGCAGCGTTGTTGTTAGGGGGGGCTTGAACACTGAAGCTTTCTTT. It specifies CSVVVRGGLNTEAFF.

The CDR3: CATHQGGAYEQYF. CDR3 DNA: TGTGCCACCCATCAGGGGGGAGCCTACGAGCAGTACTTC. The rearrangement links TRBV10-3 to TRBJ2-7; D is possibly TRBD1 (7 bases). The CDR3 totals 13 residues. The ends were cut back, 10 bases at V and 2 bases at J, with 15 bases in the middle. Germline V gene lookup returns CDR1 ENHRY and CDR2 SYGVKD.

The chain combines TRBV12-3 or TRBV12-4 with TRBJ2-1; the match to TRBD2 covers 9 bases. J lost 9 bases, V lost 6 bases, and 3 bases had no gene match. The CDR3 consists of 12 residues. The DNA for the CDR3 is TGTGCCAGCAGGCATAGCGGGGGTGAGCAGTTCTTC. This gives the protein CASRHSGGEQFF.

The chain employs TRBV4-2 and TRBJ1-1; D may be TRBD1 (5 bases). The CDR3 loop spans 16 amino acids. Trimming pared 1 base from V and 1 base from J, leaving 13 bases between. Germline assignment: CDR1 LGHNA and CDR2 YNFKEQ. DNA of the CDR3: TGTGCCAGCAGCCAAGGGGAAGGGACGGGGAACACTGAAGCTTTCTTT. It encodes CASSQGEGTGNTEAFF.

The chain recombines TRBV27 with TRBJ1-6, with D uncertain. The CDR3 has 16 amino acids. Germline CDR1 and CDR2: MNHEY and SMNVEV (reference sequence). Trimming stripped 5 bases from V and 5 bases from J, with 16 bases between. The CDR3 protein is CASSLVWELDNSPLHF. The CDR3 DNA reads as TGTGCCAGCAGTCTCGTGTGGGAACTCGATAATTCACCCCTCCACTTT.

The CDR3 is CASSLQGQGTGELFF. CDR3 coding DNA: TGTGCCAGCAGCTTACAGGGACAGGGAACCGGGGAGCTGTTTTTT. The V call is TRBV7-6, the J call TRBJ2-2, with 9 bases matching TRBD1. The V gene's germline CDR1 is SGHVS and CDR2 FNYEAQ. Germline trimming cut 2 bases from V and 5 bases from J; bases unmatched to any gene: 3. CDR3 length: 15 amino acids.

CDR3 residues: CASSEAVPLVHAATDTQYF. The CDR3 DNA follows: TGTGCCAGCAGTGAAGCAGTACCCTTGGTACATGCGGCCACAGATACGCAGTATTTT. The rearrangement uses TRBV2 and TRBJ2-3; D gene uncertain. This CDR3 spans 19 amino acids. Germline V gene data show CDR1 as SNHLY and CDR2 as FYNNEI. Deletions cut 0 bases from V and 2 bases from J, with 21 bases between.

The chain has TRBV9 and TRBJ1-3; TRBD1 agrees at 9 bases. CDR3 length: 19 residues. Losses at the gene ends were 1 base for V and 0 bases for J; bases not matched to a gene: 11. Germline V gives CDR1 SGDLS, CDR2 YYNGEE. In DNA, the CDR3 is TGTGCCAGCAGCGTAACAACCGGGACAGGGTGGACCTCTGGAAACACCATATATTTT. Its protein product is CASSVTTGTGWTSGNTIYF.

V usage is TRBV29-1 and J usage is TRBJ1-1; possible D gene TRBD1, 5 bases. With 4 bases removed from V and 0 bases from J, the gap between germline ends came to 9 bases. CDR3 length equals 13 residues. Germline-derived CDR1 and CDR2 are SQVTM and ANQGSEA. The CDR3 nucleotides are TGCAGCGTTGGAGGGGAGATGAACACTGAAGCTTTCTTT. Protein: CSVGGEMNTEAFF.

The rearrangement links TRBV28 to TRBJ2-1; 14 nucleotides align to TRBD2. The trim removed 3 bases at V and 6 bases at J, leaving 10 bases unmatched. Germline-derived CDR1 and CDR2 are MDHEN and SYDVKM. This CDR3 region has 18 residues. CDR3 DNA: TGTGCCAGCAGTTTTGACCGACTAGCGGGAGGGCCGGGCAATGAGCAGTTCTTC. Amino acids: CASSFDRLAGGPGNEQFF.

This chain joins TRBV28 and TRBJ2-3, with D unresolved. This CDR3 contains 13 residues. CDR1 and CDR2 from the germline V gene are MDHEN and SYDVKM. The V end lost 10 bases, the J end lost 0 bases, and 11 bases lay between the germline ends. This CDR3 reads CAIKHSSTDTQYF. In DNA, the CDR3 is TGTGCCATCAAGCACTCTAGCACAGATACGCAGTATTTT.

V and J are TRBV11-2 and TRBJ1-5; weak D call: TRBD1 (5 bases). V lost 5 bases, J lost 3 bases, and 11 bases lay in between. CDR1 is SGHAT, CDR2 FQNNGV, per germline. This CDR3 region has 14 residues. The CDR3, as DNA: TGTGCCAGCAGCCCTGGGACGTTCAATCAGCCCCAGCATTTT. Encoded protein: CASSPGTFNQPQHF.

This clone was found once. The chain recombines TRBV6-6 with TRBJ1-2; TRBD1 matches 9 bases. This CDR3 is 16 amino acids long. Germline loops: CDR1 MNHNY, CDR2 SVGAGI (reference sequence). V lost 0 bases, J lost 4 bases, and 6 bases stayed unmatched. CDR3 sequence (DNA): TGTGCCAGCAGTTACTCGGAGGACAGGGGATTCTATGGCTACACCTTC. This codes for CASSYSEDRGFYGYTF.

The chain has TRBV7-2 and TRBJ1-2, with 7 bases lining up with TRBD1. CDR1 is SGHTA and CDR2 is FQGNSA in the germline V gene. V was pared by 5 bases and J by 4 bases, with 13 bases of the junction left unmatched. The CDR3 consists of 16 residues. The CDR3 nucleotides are TGTGCCAGCAGCCTATCACCCCTGACAGGGACCTATGGCTACACCTTC. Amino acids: CASSLSPLTGTYGYTF.

CDR3 in amino acids: CASSEGQGSYEQYF. The CDR3 DNA reads as TGTGCCAGCAGTGAGGGCCAGGGATCCTACGAGCAGTACTTC. The chain uses TRBV6-4 and TRBJ2-7, with D possibly matching TRBD1 (5 bases). Trimming shortened V by 3 bases and J by 1 base, and 10 bases separated the two germline ends. This CDR3 is 14 amino acids long. Per germline, CDR1 MRHNA and CDR2 SNTAGT.

CDR3 in DNA: TGCGCCAGCAGCCACTACTCGGGGGGCGATGAGCAGTTCTTC. Its translation: CASSHYSGGDEQFF. The chain is built from TRBV4-3 and TRBJ2-1; D is perhaps TRBD2 (7 bases). Germline loops: CDR1 LGHNA, CDR2 YSLEER. The CDR3 is 14 residues long. Trimming left V 3 bases short and J 8 bases short, with 14 bases between.

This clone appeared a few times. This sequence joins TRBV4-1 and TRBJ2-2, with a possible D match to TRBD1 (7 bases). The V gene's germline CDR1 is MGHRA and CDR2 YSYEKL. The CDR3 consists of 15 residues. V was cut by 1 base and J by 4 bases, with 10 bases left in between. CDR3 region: CASSQGQGGTGELFF. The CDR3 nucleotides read TGCGCCAGCAGCCAAGGGCAGGGGGGCACCGGGGAGCTGTTTTTT.

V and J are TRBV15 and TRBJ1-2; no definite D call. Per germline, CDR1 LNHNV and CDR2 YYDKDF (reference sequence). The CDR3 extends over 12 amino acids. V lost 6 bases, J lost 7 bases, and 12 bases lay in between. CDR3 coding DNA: TGTGCCACCAGTCAAGAGGGATTTGGCTACACCTTC. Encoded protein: CATSQEGFGYTF.

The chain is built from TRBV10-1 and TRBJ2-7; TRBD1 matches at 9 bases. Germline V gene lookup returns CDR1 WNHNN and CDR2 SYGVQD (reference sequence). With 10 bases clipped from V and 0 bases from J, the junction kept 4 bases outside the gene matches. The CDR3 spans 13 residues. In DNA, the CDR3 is TGCGCCAAGGACAGGGGAGGCTCCTACGAGCAGTACTTC. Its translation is CAKDRGGSYEQYF.

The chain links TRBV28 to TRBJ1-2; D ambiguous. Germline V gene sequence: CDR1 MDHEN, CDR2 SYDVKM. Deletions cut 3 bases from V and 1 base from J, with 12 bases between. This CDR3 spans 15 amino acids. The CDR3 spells CASSFSWVGNYGYTF. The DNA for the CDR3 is TGTGCCAGCAGTTTTTCGTGGGTTGGTAACTATGGCTACACCTTC.

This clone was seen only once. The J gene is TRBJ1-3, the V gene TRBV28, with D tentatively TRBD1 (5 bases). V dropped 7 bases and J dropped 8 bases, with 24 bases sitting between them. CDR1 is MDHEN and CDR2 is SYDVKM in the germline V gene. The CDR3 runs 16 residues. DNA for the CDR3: TGTGCCAGCATCTCCCCCGGCGAAGGGACGGGAGACACCATATATTTT. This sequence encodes CASISPGEGTGDTIYF. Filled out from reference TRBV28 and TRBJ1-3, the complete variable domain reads DVKVTQSSRYLVKRTGEKVFLECVQDMDHENMFWYRQDPGLGLRLIYFSYDVKMKEKGDIPEGYSVSREKKERFSLILESASTNQTSMYLCASISPGEGTGDTIYFGEGSWLTVV.

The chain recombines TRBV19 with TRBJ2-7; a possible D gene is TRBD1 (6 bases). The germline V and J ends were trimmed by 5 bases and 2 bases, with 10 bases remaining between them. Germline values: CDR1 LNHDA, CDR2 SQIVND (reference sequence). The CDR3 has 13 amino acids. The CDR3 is CASSRTETYEQYF. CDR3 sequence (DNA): TGTGCCAGTAGTCGGACAGAAACCTACGAGCAGTACTTC.

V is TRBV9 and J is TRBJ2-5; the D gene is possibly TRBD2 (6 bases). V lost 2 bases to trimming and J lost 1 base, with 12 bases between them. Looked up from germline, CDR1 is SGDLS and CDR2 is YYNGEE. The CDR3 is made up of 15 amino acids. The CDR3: CASSVLATSQETQYF. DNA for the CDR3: TGTGCCAGCAGCGTGCTAGCGACCTCCCAAGAGACCCAGTACTTC.

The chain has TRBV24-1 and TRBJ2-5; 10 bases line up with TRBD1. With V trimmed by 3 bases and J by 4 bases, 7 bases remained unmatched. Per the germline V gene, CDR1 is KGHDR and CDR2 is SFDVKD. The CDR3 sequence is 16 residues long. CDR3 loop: CATSDATGQGPETQYF. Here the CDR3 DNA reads TGTGCCACCAGTGATGCCACGGGACAGGGGCCAGAGACCCAGTACTTC.

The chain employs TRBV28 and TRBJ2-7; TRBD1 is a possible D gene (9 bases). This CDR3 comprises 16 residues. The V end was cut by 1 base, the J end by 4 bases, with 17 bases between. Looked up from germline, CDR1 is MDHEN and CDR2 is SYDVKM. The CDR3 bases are TGTGCCAGCAGTTTATCGGGGGGGACAGGGTCGTACGAGCAGTACTTC. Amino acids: CASSLSGGTGSYEQYF.

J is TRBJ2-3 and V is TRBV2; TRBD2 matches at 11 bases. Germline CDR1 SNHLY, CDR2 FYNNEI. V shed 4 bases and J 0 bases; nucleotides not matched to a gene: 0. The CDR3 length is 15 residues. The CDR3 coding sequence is TGTGCCAGCAGTGGACTAGCGGGGAGCACAGATACGCAGTATTTT. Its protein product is CASSGLAGSTDTQYF.

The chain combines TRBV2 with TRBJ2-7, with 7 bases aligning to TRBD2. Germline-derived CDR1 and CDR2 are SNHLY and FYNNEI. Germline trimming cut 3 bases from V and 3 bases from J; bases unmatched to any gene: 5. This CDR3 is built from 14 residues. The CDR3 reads CASSDKGLDYEQYF. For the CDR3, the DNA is TGTGCCAGCAGTGATAAAGGACTAGACTACGAGCAGTACTTC.

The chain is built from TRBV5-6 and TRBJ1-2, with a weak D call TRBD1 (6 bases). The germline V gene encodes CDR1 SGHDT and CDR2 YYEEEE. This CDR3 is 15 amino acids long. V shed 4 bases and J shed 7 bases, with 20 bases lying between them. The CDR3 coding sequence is TGTGCCAGCAGCGGCCGGGACATAACGTCTATTGGCTACACCTTC. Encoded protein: CASSGRDITSIGYTF.

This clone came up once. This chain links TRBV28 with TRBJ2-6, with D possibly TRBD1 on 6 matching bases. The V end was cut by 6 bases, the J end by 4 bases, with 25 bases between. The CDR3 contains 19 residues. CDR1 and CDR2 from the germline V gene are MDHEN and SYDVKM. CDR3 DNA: TGTGCCAGCAGCGCCTCTCAGGGGCATCAAGGGAAAGGGGCCAACGTCCTGACTTTC. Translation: CASSASQGHQGKGANVLTF.